The T cell receptor (beta chain) described here comes from a study of control samples from healthy donors and cancer patients. This CDR3 contains 10 residues. Looked up from germline, CDR1 is LNHDA and CDR2 is SQIVND (reference sequence). V was clipped by 8 bases and J by 7 bases, with 5 bases between them. The assay was immunoSEQ multiplex PCR, and TCRdb's table has in-frame clones only and misses some. The repertoire includes about 120,000 clones, 70% to 90% of them detected once, and 3% to 4% sits in the top ten. The table lists this clone with a few counts. Sequenced: blood. This rearrangement joins TRBV19 to TRBJ2-2; no definite D call. The sequence was obtained from a middle-aged man in good health. The CDR3 DNA is TGTGCCAGTCTTCACGGGGAGCTGTTTTTT. It encodes CASLHGELFF.